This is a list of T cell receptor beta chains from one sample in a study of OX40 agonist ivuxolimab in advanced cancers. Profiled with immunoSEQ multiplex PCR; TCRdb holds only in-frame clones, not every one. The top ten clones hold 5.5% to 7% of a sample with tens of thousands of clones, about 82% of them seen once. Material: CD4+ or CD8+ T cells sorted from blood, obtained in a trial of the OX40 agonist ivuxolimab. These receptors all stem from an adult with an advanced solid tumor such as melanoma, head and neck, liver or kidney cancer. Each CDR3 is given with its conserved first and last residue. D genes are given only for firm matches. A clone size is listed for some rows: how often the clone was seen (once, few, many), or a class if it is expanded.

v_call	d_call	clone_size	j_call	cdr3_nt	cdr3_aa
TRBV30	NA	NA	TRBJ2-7	TGTGCCTGGAGTGTTAAGGGGACCTACGAGCAGTACTTC	CAWSVKGTYEQYF
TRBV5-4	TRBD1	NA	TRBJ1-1	TGTGCCAGCAGCATGGGACAGCACACTGAAGCTTTCTTT	CASSMGQHTEAFF
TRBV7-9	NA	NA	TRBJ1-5	TGTGCCAGCCCCGAGCAGGATCAGCCCCAGCATTTT	CASPEQDQPQHF
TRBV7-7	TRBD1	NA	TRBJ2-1	TGTGCTAGCAGCCCACAGGGGGCCTCCTACAATGAGCAGTTCTTC	CASSPQGASYNEQFF
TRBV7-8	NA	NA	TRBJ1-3	TGTGCCAGCAGCTTAAGGTCGGGGAACACCATATATTTT	CASSLRSGNTIYF
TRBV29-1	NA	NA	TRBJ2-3	TGCAGCGTCCTTATACAGGGATCAGATACGCAGTATTTT	CSVLIQGSDTQYF
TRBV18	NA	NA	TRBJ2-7	TGTGCCAGCTCACCCGACAGTTTCTCCTACGAGCAGTACTTC	CASSPDSFSYEQYF
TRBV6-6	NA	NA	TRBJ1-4	TGTGCCAGCAGTTCCACAGGCCCCCCTGAAAAACTGTTTTTT	CASSSTGPPEKLFF
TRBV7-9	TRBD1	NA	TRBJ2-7	TGTGCCAGCAGCTCGGACAGGCTCGAGCAGTACTTC	CASSSDRLEQYF
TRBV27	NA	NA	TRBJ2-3	TGTGCCAGCAGTTTCCGTGGTTATACGCAGTATTTT	CASSFRGYTQYF
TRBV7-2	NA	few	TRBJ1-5	TGTGCCAGCAGCTTATGGAAAGATCAGCCCCAGCATTTT	CASSLWKDQPQHF
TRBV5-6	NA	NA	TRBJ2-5	TGTGCCAGCAGCTTGGGGGTGGAGACCCAGTACTTC	CASSLGVETQYF
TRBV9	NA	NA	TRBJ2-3	TGTGCCAGCAGCGGCTCCACAGGAATAGATACGCAGTATTTT	CASSGSTGIDTQYF
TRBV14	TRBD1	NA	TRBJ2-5	TGTGCCAGCAGCCAAGGGTGGTTACAGGGGGCTTTTCGTGAGACCCAGTACTTC	CASSQGWLQGAFRETQYF
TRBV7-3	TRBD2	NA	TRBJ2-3	TGTGCCAGCAGCTTATATAGCCGCTCGGTAGCGGGGGGATCGGATACGCAGTATTTT	CASSLYSRSVAGGSDTQYF
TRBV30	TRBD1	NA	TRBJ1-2	TGTGCCACGGGACAGACTAACTATGGCTACACCTTC	CATGQTNYGYTF
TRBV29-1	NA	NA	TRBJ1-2	TGCAGCGTTTGGTCCAGGCACATCTATGGCTACACCTTC	CSVWSRHIYGYTF
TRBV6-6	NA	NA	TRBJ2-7	TGTGCCAGCAGTTACCCCCAGGGGGGAGGTATTCGGGAGCAGTACTTC	CASSYPQGGGIREQYF
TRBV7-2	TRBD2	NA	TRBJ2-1	TGTGCCAGCAGCTTAGTTTCACCGGGACTAGCGTACAATGAGCAGTTCTTC	CASSLVSPGLAYNEQFF
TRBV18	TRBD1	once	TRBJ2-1	TGTGCCAGCTCCATTATACAGGGGGTGAACAATGAGCAGTTCTTC	CASSIIQGVNNEQFF
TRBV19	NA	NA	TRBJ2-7	TGTGCCAGTAGTCGGGCCCTAGGGTTCTACGAGCAGTACTTC	CASSRALGFYEQYF
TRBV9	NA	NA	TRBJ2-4	TGTGCCAGCAGCGTTTCAGGGGCCCGAGCCAAAAACATTCAGTACTTC	CASSVSGARAKNIQYF
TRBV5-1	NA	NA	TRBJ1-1	TGCGCCAGCAGCTTTAACACGAACACTGAAGCTTTCTTT	CASSFNTNTEAFF
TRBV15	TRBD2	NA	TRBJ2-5	TGTGCCACCAGCAGAGGGGGAGGGACCCAAGAGACCCAGTACTTC	CATSRGGGTQETQYF
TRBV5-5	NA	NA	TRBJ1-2	TGTGCCAGCAGCTTAGGGGGGGCGAACTATGGCTACACCTTC	CASSLGGANYGYTF
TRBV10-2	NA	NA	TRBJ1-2	TGCGCCACCAAGAAAGGGGAAGGCTATGGCTACACCTTC	CATKKGEGYGYTF
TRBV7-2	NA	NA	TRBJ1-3	TGTGCCAGCACCCGGGGCTCTGGAAACACCATATATTTT	CASTRGSGNTIYF
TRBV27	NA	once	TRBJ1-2	TGTGCCACCAAGCGGGCGGGAGCTAACTATGGCTACACCTTC	CATKRAGANYGYTF
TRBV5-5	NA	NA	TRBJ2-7	TGTGCCAGCAGCTTACACTGGGGCAGCATATACTCCTACGAGCAGTACTTC	CASSLHWGSIYSYEQYF
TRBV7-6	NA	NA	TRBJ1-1	TGTGCCAGCACCTTAGGGATCGGCACTGAAGCTTTCTTT	CASTLGIGTEAFF
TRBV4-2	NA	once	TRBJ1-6	TGTGCCAGCAGCCCAACTCGAGGGGATTCACCCCTCCACTTT	CASSPTRGDSPLHF